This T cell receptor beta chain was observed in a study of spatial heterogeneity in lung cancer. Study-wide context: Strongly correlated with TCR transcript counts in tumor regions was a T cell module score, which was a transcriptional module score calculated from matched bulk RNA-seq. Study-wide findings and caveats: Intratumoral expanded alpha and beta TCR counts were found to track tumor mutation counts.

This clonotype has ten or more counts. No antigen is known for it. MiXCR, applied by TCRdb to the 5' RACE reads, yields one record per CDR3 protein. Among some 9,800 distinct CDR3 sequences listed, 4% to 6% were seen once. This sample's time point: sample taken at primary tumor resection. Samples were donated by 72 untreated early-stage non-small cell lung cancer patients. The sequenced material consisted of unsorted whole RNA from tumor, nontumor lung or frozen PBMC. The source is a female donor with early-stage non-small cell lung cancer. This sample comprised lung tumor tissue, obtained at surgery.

CDR3 in amino acids: CASSRGWTYNEQFF. CDR3 coding DNA: TGTGCCAGCAGTAGGGGGTGGACTTACAATGAGCAGTTCTTC. The chain employs TRBV5-4 and TRBJ2-1; D possibly corresponds to TRBD1 (6 bases). Germline V gene lookup returns CDR1 SGHNT and CDR2 YYREEE (reference sequence). CDR3 length: 14 residues. Trimming took off 5 bases at V and 4 bases at J, with 13 bases between the two ends.